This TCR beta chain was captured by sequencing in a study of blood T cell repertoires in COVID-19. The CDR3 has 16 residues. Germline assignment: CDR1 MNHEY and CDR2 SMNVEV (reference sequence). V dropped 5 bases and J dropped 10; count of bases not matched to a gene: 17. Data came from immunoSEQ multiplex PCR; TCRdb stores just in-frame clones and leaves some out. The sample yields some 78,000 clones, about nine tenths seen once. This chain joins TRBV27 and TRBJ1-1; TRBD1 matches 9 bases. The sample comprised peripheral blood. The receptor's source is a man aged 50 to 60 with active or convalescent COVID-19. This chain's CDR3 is CASSHGTGRKMSGAFF. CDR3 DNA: TGTGCCAGCAGTCACGGGACAGGGCGGAAGATGAGTGGAGCTTTCTTT.